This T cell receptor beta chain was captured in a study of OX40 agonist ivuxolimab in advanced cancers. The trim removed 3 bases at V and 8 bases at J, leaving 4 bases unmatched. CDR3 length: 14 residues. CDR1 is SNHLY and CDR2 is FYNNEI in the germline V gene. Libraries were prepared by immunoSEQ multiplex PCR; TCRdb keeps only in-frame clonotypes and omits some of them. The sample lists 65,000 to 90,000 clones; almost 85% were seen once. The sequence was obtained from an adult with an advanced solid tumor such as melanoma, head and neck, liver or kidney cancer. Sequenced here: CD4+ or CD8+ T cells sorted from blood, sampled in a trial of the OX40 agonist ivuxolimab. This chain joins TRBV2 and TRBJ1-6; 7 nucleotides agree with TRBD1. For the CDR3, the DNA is TGTGCCAGCAGTGAGGACAGGCCCTATTCACCCCTCCACTTT. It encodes CASSEDRPYSPLHF.